This T cell receptor beta chain was obtained from a study of T cells in Graves' hyperthyroidism and ophthalmopathy. Study results and limitations: Ophthalmopathy got predicted by the model a median 6.5 months before its onset. Clonotypes that were expanded in thyroid above 0.001 mostly appeared in blood too. In the analysis, a 13 V-J model separated ophthalmopathy from stable hyperthyroidism.

The source material, RNA transcripts, was used to amplify TCR beta CDR3 regions. HTBI primers drove first-round RT-PCR of the TCR CDR3. Using its own MiXCR run on the multiplex PCR reads, TCRdb lists one record per CDR3 protein. The table records 370,000 or so distinct CDR3 sequences, roughly 25% of them present only once. Concerning this clonotype: Its antigen remains unidentified.

Germline CDR1 and CDR2: LGHNT and FRNRAP. V was clipped by 5 bases and J by 7 bases; unmatched bases: 7. This CDR3 is 13 amino acids long. Patients were aged 18 to 65, had disease duration under 2 months, and had newly diagnosed hyperthyroidism. The sequence derives from a man in his fifties or sixties with Graves' hyperthyroidism. Material for sequencing was blood. The rearrangement uses TRBV12-5 and TRBJ1-2; 7 positions match TRBD1. The CDR3 loop reads CASGMDTGVGYTF. The DNA of the CDR3 is TGTGCTAGTGGTATGGACACAGGGGTTGGCTACACCTTC. Combining the CDR3 with reference TRBV12-5 and TRBJ1-2 gives the whole variable domain DARVTQTPRHKVTEMGQEVTMRCQPILGHNTVFWYRQTMMQGLELLAYFRNRAPLDDSGMPKDRFSAEMPDATLATLKIQPSEPRDSAVYFCASGMDTGVGYTFGSGTRLTVV.